A few counts support the clone carrying this T cell receptor (beta chain). Its antigen is unidentified. This specimen belongs to a study of cytomegalovirus exposure and HLA in healthy donors. The CDR3 sequence is 13 residues long. V lost 6 bases and J 6 bases, leaving 14 bases between the germline ends. Germline assignment: CDR1 SGHTA and CDR2 FQGNSA. With 60 Vbeta and 13 Jbeta primers, the PCR was carried out. Per the authors' pipeline: Later work found about 80 million unique TCR beta chains, with roughly 11 million shared. Generated by immunoSEQ multiplex PCR, the TCRdb table keeps only in-frame clones and is missing some. That table supplies the V and J calls and clone size; D and trimming were determined from the DNA. The table lists approximately 130,000 clones, under 10% of them singletons. Study-wide results and caveats: Cytomegalovirus status, reportedly, was diagnosed with high specificity and sensitivity by the classifier. Later on, analysis showed that most CMV-associated TCR beta chains appeared to be HLA-restricted.

The receptor was derived from a middle-aged woman in good health and CMV-seropositive. The genes are TRBV7-2 and TRBJ1-1, with D perhaps TRBD1 (5 bases). Sequenced sample: PBMCs. The chain's CDR3 is CASSPILQAEAFF. Written as DNA, the CDR3 is TGTGCCAGCAGTCCTATCCTACAGGCTGAAGCTTTCTTT.